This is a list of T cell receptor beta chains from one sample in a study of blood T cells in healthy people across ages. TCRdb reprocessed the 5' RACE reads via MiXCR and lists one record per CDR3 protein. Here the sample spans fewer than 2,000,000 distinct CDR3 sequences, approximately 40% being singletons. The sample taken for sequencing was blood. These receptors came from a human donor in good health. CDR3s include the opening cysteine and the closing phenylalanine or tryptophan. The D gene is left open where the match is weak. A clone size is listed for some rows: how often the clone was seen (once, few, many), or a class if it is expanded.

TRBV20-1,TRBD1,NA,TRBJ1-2,CSAPGQGHYGYTF,TGCAGTGCTCCGGGACAGGGGCACTATGGCTACACCTTC
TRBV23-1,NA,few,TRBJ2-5,CASIETQYF,TGCGCCAGCATAGAGACCCAGTACTTC
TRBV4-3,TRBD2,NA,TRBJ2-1,CASSQDSGAVYNEQFF,TGCGCCAGCAGCCAAGACAGCGGGGCTGTCTACAATGAGCAGTTCTTC
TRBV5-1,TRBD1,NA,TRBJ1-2,CASTQGNNYGYTF,TGCGCCAGCACACAGGGGAACAACTATGGCTACACCTTC
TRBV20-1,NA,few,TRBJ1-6,CSARWDVGSPLHF,TGCAGTGCTAGATGGGACGTGGGCTCACCCCTCCACTTT
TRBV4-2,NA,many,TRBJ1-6,CASSLGGPSPLHF,TGTGCCAGCAGCCTGGGCGGTCCTTCACCCCTCCACTTT
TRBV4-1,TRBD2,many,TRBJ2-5,CASSSLAGAQETQYF,TGCGCCAGCAGCTCACTAGCGGGGGCTCAAGAGACCCAGTACTTC
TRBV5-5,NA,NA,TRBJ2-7,CASSLSPIGAYEQYF,TGTGCCAGCAGCTTGAGCCCAATAGGGGCCTACGAGCAGTACTTC
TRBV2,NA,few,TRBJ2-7,CASSGSDRYEQYF,TGTGCCAGCAGCGGCAGTGACCGATACGAGCAGTACTTC
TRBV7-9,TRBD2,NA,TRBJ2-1,CASSLSRGRGLAGKNEQFF,TGTGCCAGCAGCTTAAGCCGCGGCCGAGGACTAGCGGGGAAGAATGAGCAGTTCTTC
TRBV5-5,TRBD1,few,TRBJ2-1,CASSLEGQGAGNEQFF,TGTGCCAGCAGCTTGGAGGGACAGGGGGCTGGCAATGAGCAGTTCTTC
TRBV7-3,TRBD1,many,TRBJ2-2,CASSLSGGNTGELFF,TGTGCCAGCAGCTTATCAGGGGGTAACACCGGGGAGCTGTTTTTT
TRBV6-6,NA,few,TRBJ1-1,CASSPHVGSDAFF,TGTGCCAGCAGTCCCCATGTGGGGTCGGATGCTTTCTTT
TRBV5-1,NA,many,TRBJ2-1,CASSLGSSDNEQFF,TGTGCCAGCAGCTTGGGCTCGTCCGACAATGAGCAGTTCTTC
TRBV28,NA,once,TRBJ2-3,CASSLDSRGPHSTQYF,TGTGCCAGCAGTTTAGACAGCAGAGGTCCACATTCTACGCAGTATTTT
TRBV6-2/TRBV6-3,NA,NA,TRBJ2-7,CASSYRSAAQGYEQYF,TGTGCCAGCAGTTATCGGAGCGCAGCCCAGGGGTACGAGCAGTACTTC
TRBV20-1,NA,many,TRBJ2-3,CSAPDTTGTDTQYF,TGCAGTGCTCCTGACACCACGGGGACAGATACGCAGTATTTT
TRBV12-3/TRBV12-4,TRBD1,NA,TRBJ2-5,CASSPLGDRKYF,TGTGCCAGCAGTCCCTTGGGGGACAGAAAGTACTTC
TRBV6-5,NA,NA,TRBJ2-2,CASSYIQYLQDLTGELFF,TGTGCCAGCAGTTACATCCAGTACTTACAGGACCTCACCGGGGAGCTGTTTTTT
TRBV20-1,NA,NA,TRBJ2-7,CSAMKGAYEQYF,TGCAGTGCTATGAAGGGGGCCTACGAGCAGTACTTC
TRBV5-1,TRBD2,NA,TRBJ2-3,CASSSPFAGGPTDTQYF,TGCGCCAGCAGCTCGCCTTTTGCGGGGGGCCCCACAGATACGCAGTATTTT
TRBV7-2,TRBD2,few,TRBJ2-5,CASSFRPSGSQETQYF,TGTGCCAGCAGCTTCCGACCTAGCGGCTCCCAAGAGACCCAGTACTTC
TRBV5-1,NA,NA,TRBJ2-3,CASSLADSQLTDTQYF,TGCGCCAGCAGCTTGGCGGATAGCCAACTCACAGATACGCAGTATTTT
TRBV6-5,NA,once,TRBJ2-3,CASSKRQVTDTQYF,TGTGCCAGCAGTAAGCGACAGGTGACAGATACGCAGTATTTT
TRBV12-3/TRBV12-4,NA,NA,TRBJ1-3,CASSPLKTGAGVSTIYF,TGTGCCAGCAGCCCCCTTAAGACCGGGGCTGGTGTATCCACCATATATTTT
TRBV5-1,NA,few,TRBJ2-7,CASSLDQFLGEQYF,TGCGCCAGCAGCTTGGACCAGTTCCTAGGCGAGCAGTACTTC
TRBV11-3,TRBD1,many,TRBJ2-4,CASSLSAGQVQNIQYF,TGTGCCAGCAGCTTATCAGCTGGACAGGTCCAAAACATTCAGTACTTC
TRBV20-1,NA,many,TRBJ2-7,CSASRAGTYRYEQYF,TGCAGTGCTAGTCGAGCCGGGACGTATCGCTACGAGCAGTACTTC
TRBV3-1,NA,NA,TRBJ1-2,CASSHRRSGVSNGYTF,TGTGCCAGCAGCCACAGAAGGAGTGGAGTTTCGAATGGCTACACCTTC
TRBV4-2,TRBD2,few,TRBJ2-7,CASSQSSGGLSYEQYF,TGTGCCAGCAGCCAAAGTAGCGGGGGGCTCTCCTACGAGCAGTACTTC
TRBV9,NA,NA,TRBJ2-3,CASSYTPTGTQYF,TGTGCCAGCAGCTACACACCCACAGGTACGCAGTATTTT
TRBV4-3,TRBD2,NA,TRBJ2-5,CASSHTGTSGGETQYF,TGCGCCAGCAGCCATACCGGGACTAGCGGCGGGGAGACCCAGTACTTC
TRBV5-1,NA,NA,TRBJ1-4,CASSLRIATNEKLFF,TGCGCCAGCAGCTTGAGGATTGCAACTAATGAAAAACTGTTTTTT
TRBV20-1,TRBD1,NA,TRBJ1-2,CSAGGQSANYGYTF,TGCAGTGCAGGGGGACAGAGTGCTAACTATGGCTACACCTTC
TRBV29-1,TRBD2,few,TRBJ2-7,CSVEGLAGAPGYEQYF,TGCAGCGTGGAGGGACTAGCGGGAGCCCCCGGCTACGAGCAGTACTTC
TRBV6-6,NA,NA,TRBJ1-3,CASSPTGSRSGNTIYF,TGTGCCAGCAGTCCGACAGGCTCCCGCTCTGGAAACACCATATATTTT
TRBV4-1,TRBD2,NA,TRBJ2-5,CASSQLTSGGARQYF,TGCGCCAGCAGCCAACTGACTAGCGGGGGGGCGCGGCAGTACTTC
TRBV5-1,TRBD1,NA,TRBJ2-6,CASSDEGAGANVLTF,TGCGCCAGCAGCGACGAGGGGGCCGGGGCCAACGTCCTGACTTTC
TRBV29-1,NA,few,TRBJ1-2,CSVEDLNNYGYTF,TGCAGCGTTGAAGATCTAAATAACTATGGCTACACCTTC
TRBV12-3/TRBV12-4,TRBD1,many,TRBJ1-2,CASSPTGDYGYTF,TGTGCCAGCAGCCCGACAGGGGACTATGGCTACACCTTC
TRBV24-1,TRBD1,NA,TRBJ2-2,CATSDPDRGLEAGELFF,TGTGCCACCAGTGACCCGGACAGGGGGCTGGAAGCCGGGGAGCTGTTTTTT
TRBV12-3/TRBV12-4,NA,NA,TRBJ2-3,CASTISGGDTQYF,TGTGCCAGCACCATCTCTGGGGGAGATACGCAGTATTTT
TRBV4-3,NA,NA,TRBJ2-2,CASSQGPTPRDTGELFF,TGCGCCAGCAGCCAAGGTCCAACGCCGCGAGACACCGGGGAGCTGTTTTTT
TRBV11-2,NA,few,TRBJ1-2,CASSLVARAGVYGYTF,TGTGCCAGCAGCTTAGTGGCTCGGGCAGGGGTCTATGGCTACACCTTC
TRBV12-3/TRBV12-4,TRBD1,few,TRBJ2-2,CASSWTGNTGELFF,TGTGCCAGCAGTTGGACAGGGAACACCGGGGAGCTGTTTTTT
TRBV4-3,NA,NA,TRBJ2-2,CASSQVAGSGELFF,TGCGCCAGCAGCCAAGTTGCGGGCTCCGGGGAGCTGTTTTTT
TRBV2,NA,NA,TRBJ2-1,CVSSETKPYNEQFF,TGTGTCAGCAGCGAGACAAAGCCCTACAATGAGCAGTTCTTC
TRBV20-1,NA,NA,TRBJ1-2,CSVWQGPGDFYGYTF,TGCAGTGTTTGGCAGGGACCCGGCGATTTCTATGGCTACACCTTC
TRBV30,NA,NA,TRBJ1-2,CAWSVKGIGGYTF,TGTGCCTGGAGTGTAAAGGGGATCGGGGGCTACACCTTC
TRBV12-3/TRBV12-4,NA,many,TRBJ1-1,CASSFKGRAFF,TGTGCCAGCAGTTTCAAGGGGAGGGCTTTCTTT